These T cell receptor beta chains were read from a single sample in a study of T cell responses to AZD1222 COVID-19 vaccine. The assay was immunoSEQ multiplex PCR, and TCRdb's table has in-frame clones only and misses some. Of over 100,000 clones listed, about 88% are singletons. The sample was peripheral blood, taken on day 0 of AZD1222 vaccination. The receptors stem from an adult in good health. CDR3s include the opening cysteine and the closing phenylalanine or tryptophan. Each record gives: CDR3 protein, CDR3 DNA, clone size, J gene, V gene, D gene. D genes are given only for firm matches. Where a row states a size, it is once, few, many or the class of an expanded clone; other rows omit it.

CATSPGLSTDTQYF | TGTGCCACCAGCCCGGGACTAAGCACAGATACGCAGTATTTT | NA | TRBJ2-3 | TRBV24-1 | TRBD2
CASSEPRHLRNEQFF | TGTGCCAGCAGTGAACCTCGGCATCTCCGGAATGAGCAGTTCTTC | many | TRBJ2-1 | TRBV2 | NA
CASSQAGSRGNEKLFF | TGTGCCAGCAGCCAAGCGGGATCCCGGGGTAATGAAAAACTGTTTTTT | once | TRBJ1-4 | TRBV7-9 | NA
CAWSAADRRPSYGYTF | TGTGCCTGGAGTGCCGCCGACAGGAGACCCTCCTATGGCTACACCTTC | NA | TRBJ1-2 | TRBV30 | NA
CASSLRGYEQYF | TGTGCCAGCAGTTTGCGGGGCTACGAGCAGTACTTC | NA | TRBJ2-7 | TRBV12-3/TRBV12-4 | NA
CASSQVQGVRRGEQYF | TGTGCCAGCAGCCAAGTCCAGGGGGTGCGCCGGGGCGAGCAGTACTTC | NA | TRBJ2-7 | TRBV3-1/TRBV3-2 | TRBD1
CASSPWEDSPLHF | TGTGCCAGCAGCCCCTGGGAGGATTCACCCCTCCACTTT | NA | TRBJ1-6 | TRBV7-3 | NA
CARSLVGEETQYF | TGTGCCAGAAGCTTAGTAGGCGAGGAGACCCAGTACTTC | NA | TRBJ2-5 | TRBV7-5 | NA
CASSRGSDTEAFF | TGTGCCAGCAGTCGAGGATCGGACACTGAAGCTTTCTTT | NA | TRBJ1-1 | TRBV6-5 | NA
CASSYSIQRGYEQYF | TGTGCCAGCAGTTACTCGATCCAGCGGGGTTACGAGCAGTACTTC | NA | TRBJ2-7 | TRBV6-2/TRBV6-3 | TRBD2
CASSFQDRTGETQYF | TGCGCCAGCAGCTTTCAGGACAGAACAGGGGAGACCCAGTACTTC | NA | TRBJ2-5 | TRBV5-1 | NA
CASSYSRPSLRNEQFF | TGTGCCAGCAGTTACTCGAGGCCCTCACTACGCAATGAGCAGTTCTTC | NA | TRBJ2-1 | TRBV6-2/TRBV6-3 | NA
CASSFGGSGELFF | TGTGCCAGCAGCTTCGGAGGGTCCGGGGAGCTGTTTTTT | NA | TRBJ2-2 | TRBV7-9 | NA
CASSVGGDIGSTEAFF | TGTGCCAGCAGCGTAGGGGGAGACATCGGATCGACTGAAGCTTTCTTT | NA | TRBJ1-1 | TRBV9 | NA
CASSSSRETQYF | TGTGCCAGCAGTTCGTCAAGGGAGACCCAGTACTTC | NA | TRBJ2-5 | TRBV6-2/TRBV6-3 | NA
CASRARGPNTEAFF | TGCGCCAGCAGAGCCAGGGGGCCGAACACTGAAGCTTTCTTT | NA | TRBJ1-1 | TRBV5-1 | TRBD1
CASNERGGDTQYF | TGTGCCAGCAATGAAAGGGGAGGGGATACGCAGTATTTT | NA | TRBJ2-3 | TRBV2 | TRBD2
CASSLSRAADTQYF | TGTGCCAGCAGTTTGAGCCGGGCGGCAGATACGCAGTATTTT | once | TRBJ2-3 | TRBV7-6 | NA
CASSQEAWTGRLDEQYF | TGCGCCAGCAGCCAAGAGGCCTGGACAGGTCGGCTTGACGAGCAGTACTTC | NA | TRBJ2-7 | TRBV4-3 | TRBD1
CSVRTGGNYGYTF | TGCAGCGTCCGGACAGGGGGCAACTATGGCTACACCTTC | once | TRBJ1-2 | TRBV29-1 | TRBD1
CASSARPRGGGDTQYF | TGTGCCAGCAGCGCTAGGCCACGAGGGGGAGGAGATACGCAGTATTTT | NA | TRBJ2-3 | TRBV7-3 | NA
CASSDRGQNYGYTF | TGTGCCAGCAGCGACCGGGGACAGAACTATGGCTACACCTTC | NA | TRBJ1-2 | TRBV7-2 | TRBD1
CAWNPTRSSYGYTF | TGTGCCTGGAACCCCACCCGGTCGAGCTATGGCTACACCTTC | NA | TRBJ1-2 | TRBV30 | NA
CASSPKGEKLFF | TGTGCCAGCAGCCCAAAGGGGGAAAAACTGTTTTTT | NA | TRBJ1-4 | TRBV14 | NA
CASSVSLADGPTDTQYF | TGTGCCAGCAGCGTCTCACTAGCGGACGGACCCACAGATACGCAGTATTTT | NA | TRBJ2-3 | TRBV9 | TRBD2
CASGAGIGTGELFF | TGTGCCAGTGGGGCCGGGATCGGCACCGGGGAGCTGTTTTTT | NA | TRBJ2-2 | TRBV19 | NA